This TCR beta chain was retrieved from a study of cytomegalovirus exposure and HLA in healthy donors. Regarding this clone: As yet, its antigen is unknown.

Notes on the study in general: For presence/absence analyses, sequencing depth was assumed to be roughly uniform across donors. Cytomegalovirus status was reportedly diagnosed by the classifier with high sensitivity and specificity.

Trimming stripped 7 bases from V and 0 bases from J, with 10 bases between. CDR1 and CDR2 from the germline V gene are MNHNS and SASEGT. This CDR3 contains 14 residues. A multiplex PCR was run with 60 Vbeta primers and 13 Jbeta primers. Method: immunoSEQ multiplex PCR; TCRdb's copy keeps in-frame clones and lacks some. In the table there are approximately 180,000 clones, 84% of which are singletons. Specimen: PBMCs. This TCR was sampled from a man aged 18 to 29 in good health and CMV-seronegative. V and J are TRBV6-1 and TRBJ1-5, with D unclear. This CDR3 is CASMEGYSNQPQHF. CDR3 sequence (DNA): TGTGCCAGCATGGAGGGATATAGCAATCAGCCCCAGCATTTT.